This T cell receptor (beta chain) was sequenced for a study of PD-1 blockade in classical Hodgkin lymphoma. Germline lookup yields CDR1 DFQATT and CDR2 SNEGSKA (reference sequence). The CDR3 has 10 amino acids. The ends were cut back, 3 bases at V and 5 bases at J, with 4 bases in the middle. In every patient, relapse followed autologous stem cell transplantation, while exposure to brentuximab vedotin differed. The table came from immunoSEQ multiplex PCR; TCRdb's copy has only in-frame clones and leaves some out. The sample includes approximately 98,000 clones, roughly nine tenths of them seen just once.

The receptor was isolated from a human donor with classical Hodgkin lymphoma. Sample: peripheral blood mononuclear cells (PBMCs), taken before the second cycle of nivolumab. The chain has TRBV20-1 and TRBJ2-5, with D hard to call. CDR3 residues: CSARQETQYF. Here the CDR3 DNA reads TGCAGTGCTAGGCAGGAGACCCAGTACTTC.